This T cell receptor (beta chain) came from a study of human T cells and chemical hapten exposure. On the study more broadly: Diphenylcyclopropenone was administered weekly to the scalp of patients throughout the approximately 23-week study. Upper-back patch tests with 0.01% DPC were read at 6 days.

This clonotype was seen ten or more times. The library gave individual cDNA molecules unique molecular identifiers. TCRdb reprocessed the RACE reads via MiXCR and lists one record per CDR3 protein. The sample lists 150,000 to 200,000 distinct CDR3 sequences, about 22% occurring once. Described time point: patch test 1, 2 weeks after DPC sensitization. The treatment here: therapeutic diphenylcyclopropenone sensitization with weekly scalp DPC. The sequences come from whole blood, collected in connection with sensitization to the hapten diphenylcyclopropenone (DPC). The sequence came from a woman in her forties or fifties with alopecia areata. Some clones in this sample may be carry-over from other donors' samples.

CDR3 DNA: TGTGCCAGCAGTTTAAGGGCGGGAGGGAGGCAAGAGACCCAGTACTTC. It translates to CASSLRAGGRQETQYF. The chain employs TRBV12-3 or TRBV12-4 and TRBJ2-5, with 9 bases that match TRBD2. The CDR3 loop spans 16 amino acids. J was trimmed by 2 bases and V by 2 bases; bases with no gene match: 6.